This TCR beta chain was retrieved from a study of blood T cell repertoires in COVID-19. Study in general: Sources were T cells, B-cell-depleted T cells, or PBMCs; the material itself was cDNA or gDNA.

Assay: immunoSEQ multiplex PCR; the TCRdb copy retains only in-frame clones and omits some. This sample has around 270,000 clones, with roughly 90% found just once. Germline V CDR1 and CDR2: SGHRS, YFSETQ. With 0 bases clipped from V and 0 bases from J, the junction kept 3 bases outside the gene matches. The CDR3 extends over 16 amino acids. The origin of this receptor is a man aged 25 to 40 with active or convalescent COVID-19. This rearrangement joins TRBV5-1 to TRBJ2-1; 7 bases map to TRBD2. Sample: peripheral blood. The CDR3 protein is CASSLVGRASYNEQFF. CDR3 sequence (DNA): TGCGCCAGCAGCTTGGTAGGGAGGGCCTCCTACAATGAGCAGTTCTTC.